One sample yielded the 32 T cell receptor beta chains listed below, sequenced in a study of T cell changes during pregnancy in multiple sclerosis. The protocol was immunoSEQ multiplex PCR, while the TCRdb copy is restricted to in-frame clones and leaves out a portion. The sample yields 130,000 or so clones, roughly 96% seen once. Specimen: peripheral blood, collected after pregnancy. The receptors here all came from a female donor with multiple sclerosis, enrolled in a pregnancy study.

The sample holds one count of this clone. V is TRBV28 and J is TRBJ2-1, with TRBD2 as a possible D gene (5 bases). Germline V lookup: CDR1 MDHEN, CDR2 SYDVKM. Trimming removed 6 bases from V and 8 bases from J, with 17 bases in between. The CDR3 contains 14 residues. The CDR3 reads CASRPVEARHEQFF. The CDR3 DNA is TGTGCCAGCAGACCCGTGGAGGCTAGACATGAGCAGTTCTTC.

This clone has just a few counts. J is TRBJ1-1 and V is TRBV5-4; no definite D call. This CDR3 spans 15 amino acids. The germline V gene encodes CDR1 SGHNT and CDR2 YYREEE (reference sequence). Trimming pared 4 bases from V and 12 bases from J, leaving 25 bases between. This CDR3 is CASSLPGYPRTQPFF. In nucleotides, the CDR3 is TGTGCCAGCAGCCTGCCAGGTTATCCGAGAACCCAACCTTTCTTT.

In nucleotides, the CDR3 is TGCAGCGTTGTAGCGGACAGGGCCACCCCAGATACGCAGTATTTT. This gives the protein CSVVADRATPDTQYF. The chain employs TRBV29-1 and TRBJ2-3; 8 nucleotides match TRBD1. The CDR3 has 15 residues. Trimming cost V 4 bases and J 4 bases; bases outside gene matches: 10. CDR1 and CDR2 (germline): SQVTM, ANQGSEA.

V usage is TRBV15 and J usage is TRBJ1-1; D unresolved. The germline CDR1 and CDR2 sequences are LNHNV and YYDKDF (reference sequence). The CDR3 runs to 15 residues. V was pared by 0 bases and J by 4 bases, with 12 bases between. CDR3 sequence: CATSRDLGWSTEAFF. The CDR3 bases are TGTGCCACCAGCAGAGATCTTGGGTGGAGCACTGAAGCTTTCTTT.

The V call is TRBV7-2, the J call TRBJ2-2; maybe TRBD2 (6 bases). The ends were cut back, 1 base at V and 4 bases at J, with 16 bases in the middle. CDR3 size: 17 residues. Germline CDR1 and CDR2: SGHTA and FQGNSA. The CDR3 sequence: CASSLEGPGVGTGELFF. The CDR3 DNA reads as TGTGCCAGCAGCTTAGAAGGTCCGGGGGTGGGCACCGGGGAGCTGTTTTTT.

The chain has TRBV5-1 and TRBJ1-2, with D perhaps TRBD1 (6 bases). V lost 3 bases and J 1 base, leaving 16 bases between the germline ends. From germline, CDR1 is SGHRS and CDR2 YFSETQ. The CDR3 contains 16 residues. CDR3 residues: CASSYILTGFNYGYTF. The CDR3 DNA follows: TGCGCCAGCAGCTATATCTTAACAGGGTTTAACTATGGCTACACCTTC. The full variable domain, completed using reference TRBV5-1 and TRBJ1-2, is KAGVTQTPRYLIKTRGQQVTLSCSPISGHRSVSWYQQTPGQGLQFLFEYFSETQRNKGNFPGRFSGRQFSNSRSEMNVSTLELGDSALYLCASSYILTGFNYGYTFGSGTRLTVV.

The rearrangement links TRBV6-1 to TRBJ1-2, with TRBD1 matching over 7 bases. The germline gives CDR1 MNHNS, CDR2 SASEGT. This CDR3 comprises 13 residues. Trimming took 2 bases from V and 6 from J; bases not matched to a gene: 3. The CDR3 nucleotides read TGTGCCAGCAGTGAAACAGGGGTTGATGGCTACACCTTC. Amino acids: CASSETGVDGYTF.

The V and J genes are TRBV19 and TRBJ2-2; the match to TRBD2 covers 9 bases. Per germline, CDR1 LNHDA and CDR2 SQIVND (reference sequence). This CDR3 has 16 amino acids. V gave up 0 bases and J gave up 7 bases; unmatched junction bases: 6. The CDR3 DNA reads TGTGCCAGTAGTATAGAGGGCGGGAGGGCCCTCGGGGAGCTGTTTTTT. Encoded protein: CASSIEGGRALGELFF. Variable domain in full (rest from reference TRBV19 and TRBJ2-2): DGGITQSPKYLFRKEGQNVTLSCEQNLNHDAMYWYRQDPGQGLRLIYYSQIVNDFQKGDIAEGYSVSREKKESFPLTVTSAQKNPTAFYLCASSIEGGRALGELFFGEGSRLTVL.

The rearrangement links TRBV28 to TRBJ1-2; a possible D gene is TRBD1 (5 bases). V was cut by 7 bases and J by 7 bases, with 22 bases left in between. The CDR3 runs to 15 residues. Germline V gene data show CDR1 as MDHEN and CDR2 as SYDVKM. In DNA form, the CDR3 reads TGTGCCAGCACCATACCCCCAGGGCGCGACTTTGGCTACACCTTC. It yields the protein CASTIPPGRDFGYTF.

The chain combines TRBV19 with TRBJ1-3, with 7 bases matching TRBD1. Germline V gives CDR1 LNHDA, CDR2 SQIVND (reference sequence). This CDR3 is 17 amino acids long. V shed 4 bases and J 4 bases; nucleotides not matched to a gene: 13. The CDR3 is CASSSLLGQSIGNTIYF. CDR3 DNA sequence: TGTGCCAGTAGTAGCCTCCTGGGACAGAGTATCGGAAACACCATATATTTT.

The rearrangement links TRBV11-1 to TRBJ2-5, with D perhaps matching TRBD1 (6 bases). The CDR3 sequence is 14 residues long. V dropped 5 bases and J dropped 4 bases, with 14 bases sitting between them. Germline assignment: CDR1 SGHAT and CDR2 FQDESV (reference sequence). CDR3 loop: CASSPRGQRETQYF. DNA for the CDR3: TGTGCCAGCAGCCCGAGGGGACAAAGAGAGACCCAGTACTTC.

The count of this clone is one. The chain links TRBV5-1 to TRBJ2-2, with D possibly TRBD1 on 8 matching bases. The germline V gene encodes CDR1 SGHRS and CDR2 YFSETQ. Trimming stripped 4 bases from V and 3 bases from J, with 13 bases between. CDR3 size: 15 residues. In DNA form, the CDR3 reads TGCGCCAGCAGCATTACAGGGGGGGACACCGGGGAGCTGTTTTTT. Translation gives CASSITGGDTGELFF.

V is TRBV4-2 and J is TRBJ1-6; 7 nucleotides align to TRBD1. The CDR3 runs to 18 residues. V gave up 0 bases and J gave up 11 bases; unmatched junction bases: 16. Germline lookup yields CDR1 LGHNA and CDR2 YNFKEQ. CDR3 nucleotides: TGTGCCAGCAGCCAAGATAGTAGACAGGGACCCTGGGGGACACCCCTCCACTTT. Amino acid sequence: CASSQDSRQGPWGTPLHF.

This clone was recorded only once. V usage is TRBV6-5 and J usage is TRBJ1-5, with D maybe TRBD1 (6 bases). Per germline, CDR1 MNHEY and CDR2 SVGAGI. Trimming stripped 6 bases from V and 3 bases from J, with 15 bases between. The CDR3 is made up of 15 amino acids. The CDR3, as DNA: TGTGCCAGCAGCCCAGACAGGACCAACAATCAGCCCCAGCATTTT. Its translation: CASSPDRTNNQPQHF.

The rearrangement joins TRBV7-2 to TRBJ2-1; D perhaps matches TRBD1 (5 bases). V was cut by 5 bases and J by 2 bases, with 19 bases left in between. This CDR3 region has 17 residues. The germline CDR1 and CDR2 sequences are SGHTA and FQGNSA. Here the CDR3 DNA reads TGTGCCAGCAGCACCCGGCTCTGGCCGGACACCTACAATGAGCAGTTCTTC. Translating gives CASSTRLWPDTYNEQFF.

This clone was counted a few times. The CDR3 protein is CASSSRFGGGGSLAREQYF. The CDR3, as DNA: TGTGCCAGCAGCTCCCGATTTGGGGGGGGCGGGAGTCTTGCAAGGGAGCAGTACTTC. The rearrangement uses TRBV7-8 and TRBJ2-7; possible D gene TRBD2, 7 bases. Germline loops: CDR1 SGHVS, CDR2 FQNEAQ. The CDR3 loop spans 19 amino acids. V lost 4 bases and J 7 bases, leaving 32 bases between the germline ends.

J is TRBJ2-1 and V is TRBV11-3; 8 bases align to TRBD2. The CDR3 has 14 residues. In germline, CDR1 is SGHNT, CDR2 YENEEA. V trimming: 0 bases; J trimming: 7 bases; junction bases outside the gene matches: 2. The CDR3 nucleotides are TGTGCCAGCAGCTTAGAGCGGGAGGAGAATGAGCAGTTCTTC. This codes for CASSLEREENEQFF.

V and J are TRBV19 and TRBJ2-1; tentative D call: TRBD1 (7 bases). The CDR3 extends over 16 amino acids. Germline CDR1 is LNHDA and CDR2 is SQIVND (reference sequence). V lost 3 bases, J lost 5 bases, and 17 bases lay in between. CDR3 sequence (DNA): TGTGCCAGTAGTATTGGTTCAGGGGGGAGAAACAATGAGCAGTTCTTC. Its translation is CASSIGSGGRNNEQFF.

The sample holds one count of this clone. The chain employs TRBV6-4 and TRBJ2-7; TRBD2 agrees at 8 bases. The CDR3 spans 16 residues. With V trimmed by 6 bases and J by 0 bases, 10 bases remained unmatched. The germline CDR1 and CDR2 sequences are MRHNA and SNTAGT. The CDR3, as DNA: TGTGCCAGCAGAGTTAGCGGGATGCGAAGCTCCTACGAGCAGTACTTC. Protein sequence: CASRVSGMRSSYEQYF.

For this clone: A junction boundary mismatches the germline segment, possibly from a read error. The rearrangement links TRBV2 to TRBJ2-1; no clear D. The CDR3 length is 11 residues. Germline loops: CDR1 SNHLY, CDR2 FYNNEI. The DNA for the CDR3 is TGTGCCAGCAGTGAGGCTTATGAACAGTTCTTC. Translation: CASSEAYEQFF.

The rearrangement uses TRBV6-5 and TRBJ1-1; D is ambiguous. V was trimmed by 5 bases and J by 3 bases, leaving 16 bases between them. In germline, CDR1 is MNHEY, CDR2 SVGAGI. This CDR3 contains 15 residues. DNA for the CDR3: TGTGCCAGCAGTCCGAGACATTTGACCTACACTGAAGCTTTCTTT. The encoded protein is CASSPRHLTYTEAFF.

The chain recombines TRBV5-6 with TRBJ2-1; D might be TRBD2 (6 bases). The CDR3 loop spans 13 amino acids. Trimming removed 0 bases at V and 10 bases at J, with 11 bases between. CDR1 and CDR2 from the germline V gene are SGHDT and YYEEEE. CDR3 residues: CASSLVRREEQFF. The CDR3 region has the DNA TGTGCCAGCAGCTTGGTACGCCGGGAGGAGCAGTTCTTC.

The chain carries TRBV19 and TRBJ2-1; the D gene is possibly TRBD1 (5 bases). The CDR3 is 15 amino acids. Germline values: CDR1 LNHDA, CDR2 SQIVND (reference sequence). V was clipped by 1 base and J by 7 bases, with 14 bases between them. This chain's CDR3 is CASSIVGRVDNEQFF. In DNA, the CDR3 is TGTGCCAGTAGTATAGTGGGCAGGGTAGATAATGAGCAGTTCTTC. Full variable domain (missing parts from reference TRBV19 and TRBJ2-1): DGGITQSPKYLFRKEGQNVTLSCEQNLNHDAMYWYRQDPGQGLRLIYYSQIVNDFQKGDIAEGYSVSREKKESFPLTVTSAQKNPTAFYLCASSIVGRVDNEQFFGPGTRLTVL.

The chain employs TRBV29-1 and TRBJ2-1; TRBD1 agrees at 7 bases. Germline V CDR1 and CDR2: SQVTM, ANQGSEA. V lost 8 bases, J lost 3 bases, and 7 bases stayed unmatched. This CDR3 has 13 amino acids. CDR3 coding DNA: TGCAGCCGCCCGGGGACAGACTACAATGAGCAGTTCTTC. Its translation is CSRPGTDYNEQFF.

The V call is TRBV5-8, the J call TRBJ1-5, with D possibly matching TRBD1 (5 bases). This CDR3 spans 14 amino acids. Germline V gene data show CDR1 as SGHTS and CDR2 as YDEGEE. V gave up 4 bases and J gave up 3 bases, with 11 bases separating them. The chain's CDR3 is CASSPGHPNQPQHF. The DNA for the CDR3 is TGTGCCAGCAGCCCAGGACATCCCAATCAGCCCCAGCATTTT. Full variable domain (rest looked up from reference TRBV5-8 and TRBJ1-5): EAGVTQSPTHLIKTRGQQATLRCSPISGHTSVYWYQQALGLGLQFLLWYDEGEERNRGNFPPRFSGRQFPNYSSELNVNALELEDSALYLCASSPGHPNQPQHFGDGTRLSIL.

CDR3 loop: CASSPQQKDTQYF. CDR3 nucleotide sequence: TGTGCCAGCAGCCCTCAACAGAAAGATACGCAGTATTTT. This chain links TRBV27 with TRBJ2-3; D is ambiguous. The CDR3 consists of 13 residues. Per the germline V gene, CDR1 is MNHEY and CDR2 is SMNVEV (reference sequence). Trimming took 6 bases from V and 5 from J, leaving 12 bases between them.

This CDR3 is CASSIKAPGEQFF. CDR3 sequence (DNA): TGTGCCAGTAGTATAAAAGCCCCGGGAGAGCAGTTCTTC. The chain combines TRBV19 with TRBJ2-1; maybe TRBD2 (5 bases). The CDR3 consists of 13 residues. The V and J ends lost 2 bases and 10 bases respectively, with 12 bases between them. Germline assignment: CDR1 LNHDA and CDR2 SQIVND (reference sequence). Supplemented by reference TRBV19 and TRBJ2-1, the full variable domain reads DGGITQSPKYLFRKEGQNVTLSCEQNLNHDAMYWYRQDPGQGLRLIYYSQIVNDFQKGDIAEGYSVSREKKESFPLTVTSAQKNPTAFYLCASSIKAPGEQFFGPGTRLTVL.

This chain uses TRBV9 with TRBJ2-6; the D gene is possibly TRBD1 (5 bases). Germline V gives CDR1 SGDLS, CDR2 YYNGEE. The CDR3 is made up of 15 amino acids. Trimming pared 3 bases from V and 0 bases from J, leaving 7 bases between. CDR3 sequence reads: CASSAQDSGANVLTF. The CDR3 DNA sequence: TGTGCCAGCAGCGCACAGGACTCTGGGGCCAACGTCCTGACTTTC.

This clone was found once. The chain is built from TRBV1 and TRBJ2-1; TRBD2 reflects the table's D call only, with no check against the DNA. TRBV1 is designated a pseudogene. The CDR3 has 22 amino acids. The CDR3 sequence is CTSSQGGFGASGVQSSYNEQFF. The CDR3 DNA reads TGCACCAGCAGCCAAGGAGGCTTCGGGGCTAGCGGGGTCCAAAGCTCCTACAATGAGCAGTTCTTC.

The chain carries TRBV6-5 and TRBJ1-2; 9 positions match TRBD1. V lost 3 bases to trimming and J lost 8 bases; unmatched junction nucleotides: 10. Germline V gene lookup returns CDR1 MNHEY and CDR2 SVGAGI. This CDR3 comprises 15 residues. CDR3 sequence (DNA): TGTGCCAGCAGTTATAGCCCGGGACAGGGATACGGCTACACCTTC. Protein product: CASSYSPGQGYGYTF.

The chain is built from TRBV7-2 and TRBJ2-7; TRBD1 is a possible D gene (6 bases). V dropped 3 bases and J dropped 0 bases, with 12 bases sitting between them. In germline, CDR1 is SGHTA, CDR2 FQGNSA. CDR3 size: 15 residues. CDR3 in DNA: TGTGCCAGCAGCTTCGGCGACAGGAGCTCCTACGAGCAGTACTTC. As protein: CASSFGDRSSYEQYF.

The rearrangement joins TRBV6-1 to TRBJ1-1, with a possible D match to TRBD1 (5 bases). The CDR3 runs 15 residues. V was cut by 1 base and J by 5 bases, with 14 bases left in between. CDR1 and CDR2 from the germline V gene are MNHNS and SASEGT. The CDR3 sequence: CASSEGYPGKTEAFF. The CDR3 DNA follows: TGTGCCAGCAGTGAAGGCTATCCAGGGAAGACTGAAGCTTTCTTT.